Each of the 24 T cell receptor beta chains below was sequenced from the same sample in a study of blood T cell repertoires in COVID-19. Some clones are missing from TCRdb's copy, which holds only in-frame ones; the method was immunoSEQ multiplex PCR. Of about 200,000 clones in the sample, just over 85% were seen once. Sequencing used peripheral blood. The source is a man aged 18-30 years with active or convalescent COVID-19.

The CDR3 here is CASSYAGNTEAFF. Here the CDR3 DNA reads TGTGCCAGCAGTTATGCCGGGAACACTGAAGCTTTCTTT. The V call is TRBV27, the J call TRBJ1-1, with D unclear. The CDR3 runs to 13 residues. Germline V gene sequence: CDR1 MNHEY, CDR2 SMNVEV (reference sequence). The V gene lost 4 bases and the J gene lost 1 base, with 7 bases spanning the gap.

The genes are TRBV7-6 and TRBJ2-3; tentative D call: TRBD2 (5 bases). Germline CDR1 reads SGHVS; CDR2 reads FNYEAQ. There are 17 residues in the CDR3. With 3 bases removed from V and 3 bases from J, the gap between germline ends came to 19 bases. The CDR3 DNA sequence: TGTGCCAGCAGCTTGGCTCCAGGTCTTGAGGGTACAGATACGCAGTATTTT. Its translation is CASSLAPGLEGTDTQYF.

The V call is TRBV3-1 (or the pseudogene TRBV3-2), the J call TRBJ2-2; TRBD1 is a possible D gene (5 bases). V lost 4 bases, J lost 2 bases, and 17 bases lay in between. Germline loops: CDR1 LGHDT, CDR2 YNNKEL (reference sequence). This CDR3 contains 17 residues. DNA for the CDR3: TGTGCCAGCAGCCCGATCAATCACAGGTTTAACACCGGGGAGCTGTTTTTT. It is translated as CASSPINHRFNTGELFF.

V and J are TRBV25-1 and TRBJ1-2, with D possibly matching TRBD1 (5 bases). Between the trimmed V and J ends, which lost 6 bases and 8 bases, there was a span of 10 bases. Germline loops: CDR1 MGHDK, CDR2 SYGVNS. This CDR3 is built from 11 residues. The CDR3 DNA follows: TGTGCCAGCAGCGGGGGATACGGCTACACCTTC. Translated, it gives CASSGGYGYTF.

The chain uses TRBV7-8 and TRBJ1-4; no clear D gene. Germline lookup yields CDR1 SGHVS and CDR2 FQNEAQ. CDR3 size: 12 residues. Trimming stripped 3 bases from V and 6 bases from J, with 5 bases between. The CDR3 DNA follows: TGTGCCAGCAGCTTTACGGATGAAAAACTGTTTTTT. Amino acids: CASSFTDEKLFF.

V usage is TRBV3-1 (or the pseudogene TRBV3-2) and J usage is TRBJ1-1; maybe TRBD1 (5 bases). V was shortened by 4 bases and J by 1 base, with 10 bases between the two germline ends. CDR1 and CDR2 from the germline V gene are LGHDT and YNNKEL (reference sequence). This CDR3 is built from 14 residues. This CDR3 is CASSLTGQNTEAFF. The DNA for the CDR3 is TGTGCCAGCAGCCTAACCGGACAGAACACTGAAGCTTTCTTT.

The gene calls are TRBV20-1 and TRBJ2-3, with 11 nucleotides matching TRBD2. The CDR3 is made up of 15 amino acids. V was pared by 3 bases and J by 6 bases, with 8 bases of the junction left unmatched. Germline values: CDR1 DFQATT, CDR2 SNEGSKA (reference sequence). The CDR3 loop is CSASPLAGVADTQYF. In nucleotides, the CDR3 is TGCAGTGCTAGTCCACTAGCGGGAGTAGCGGATACGCAGTATTTT.

This clone was counted once. V usage is TRBV28 and J usage is TRBJ2-2, with D perhaps TRBD1 (5 bases). The V and J ends lost 5 bases and 5 bases respectively, with 12 bases between them. Germline loops: CDR1 MDHEN, CDR2 SYDVKM. The CDR3 consists of 14 residues. In nucleotides, the CDR3 is TGTGCCAGCAGTCAGGGTGTTAGGACCGGGGAGCTGTTTTTT. This encodes CASSQGVRTGELFF.

This chain uses TRBV27 with TRBJ2-1, with D possibly being TRBD2 (6 bases). The V gene lost 2 bases and the J gene lost 1 base, with 18 bases spanning the gap. This CDR3 is built from 18 residues. CDR1 is MNHEY and CDR2 is SMNVEV in the germline V gene (reference sequence). Here the CDR3 DNA reads TGTGCCAGCAGTTTAAGGTTTAGCGGAAAAACGTCCTACAATGAGCAGTTCTTC. It codes for CASSLRFSGKTSYNEQFF.

The chain combines TRBV7-2 with TRBJ2-7; possible D gene TRBD2, 5 bases. CDR1 is SGHTA and CDR2 is FQGNSA in the germline V gene. Trimming took 2 bases from V and 4 from J, leaving 21 bases between them. The CDR3 covers 17 residues. The CDR3 loop reads CASSLQVASGNKYEQYF. Here the CDR3 DNA reads TGTGCCAGCAGCTTACAGGTTGCCAGCGGCAATAAGTACGAGCAGTACTTC.

The chain couples TRBV21-1 to TRBJ1-3; the table names TRBD1, a call not compared with the DNA. TRBV21-1 is described as a pseudogene. The CDR3 totals 18 residues. The CDR3 sequence: CASSKGRTGKSSGNTIYF. CDR3 sequence (DNA): TGTGCCAGCAGCAAAGGCAGGACAGGCAAAAGCTCTGGAAACACCATATATTTT.

J is TRBJ1-2 and V is TRBV7-9, with D unresolved. V was shortened by 5 bases and J by 4 bases, with 17 bases between the two germline ends. The germline gives CDR1 SEHNR, CDR2 FQNEAQ (reference sequence). This CDR3 has 15 amino acids. For the CDR3, the DNA is TGTGCCAGCAGCACAAACGCGGGCGGCCTCTATGGCTACACCTTC. Its translation: CASSTNAGGLYGYTF.

The chain employs TRBV7-9 and TRBJ2-1; tentative D call: TRBD1 (6 bases). The CDR3 is 15 amino acids. V was pared by 8 bases and J by 1 base, with 15 bases between. Germline loops: CDR1 SEHNR, CDR2 FQNEAQ (reference sequence). In DNA form, the CDR3 reads TGTGCCAGCGGGGGTGACAGGAGATCCTACAATGAGCAGTTCTTC. Its protein is CASGGDRRSYNEQFF.

The V and J genes are TRBV2 and TRBJ2-1; D not resolved. This CDR3 is 11 amino acids long. The germline V gene encodes CDR1 SNHLY and CDR2 FYNNEI. The germline V and J ends were trimmed by 4 bases and 9 bases, with 7 bases remaining between them. This CDR3 is CASSVVVEQFF. The CDR3 nucleotides are TGTGCCAGCAGTGTAGTTGTTGAGCAGTTCTTC.

This chain links TRBV11-1 with TRBJ2-1; 9 bases align to TRBD2. J lost 6 bases, V lost 6 bases, and 3 bases had no gene match. Germline CDR1 and CDR2: SGHAT and FQDESV (reference sequence). The CDR3 contains 13 residues. Here the CDR3 DNA reads TGTGCCAGCAGGCGGACTAGCGCCAATGAGCAGTTCTTC. Translation gives CASRRTSANEQFF.

The gene calls are TRBV4-2 and TRBJ2-5, with TRBD2 identical over 7 bases. The CDR3 consists of 15 residues. CDR1 is LGHNA and CDR2 is YNFKEQ in the germline V gene. Trimming cost V 4 bases and J 3 bases; bases outside gene matches: 8. Here the CDR3 DNA reads TGTGCCAGCAGCCCCATGGGGGGGGGAAAAGAGACCCAGTACTTC. This gives the protein CASSPMGGGKETQYF.

CDR3 DNA sequence: TGCAGTGCTAATCCCGGGAAACTGTTTTTT. This gives the protein CSANPGKLFF. The rearrangement links TRBV20-1 to TRBJ1-4; D unresolved. Trimming pared 4 bases from V and 11 bases from J, leaving 8 bases between. From germline, CDR1 is DFQATT and CDR2 SNEGSKA (reference sequence). The CDR3 length is 10 residues.

The CDR3 region is CAISLSGGGTNEQYF. The DNA for the CDR3 is TGTGCCATCAGCCTCTCCGGCGGAGGTACGAACGAGCAGTACTTC. The chain carries TRBV10-3 and TRBJ2-7; weak D call: TRBD2 (5 bases). The germline CDR1 and CDR2 sequences are ENHRY and SYGVKD. The CDR3 length is 15 residues. Trimming pared 6 bases from V and 5 bases from J, leaving 20 bases between.

The rearrangement joins TRBV19 to TRBJ2-7; 10 nucleotides match TRBD2. CDR1 LNHDA and CDR2 SQIVND come from the germline V gene (reference sequence). The junction had 5 bases not matched to a gene; V was cut back by 3 bases and J by 6 bases. The CDR3 totals 14 residues. CDR3 nucleotides: TGTGCCAGTAGTATGAAGCGGGAGGGCGCCGAGCAGTACTTC. Encoded protein: CASSMKREGAEQYF.

The rearrangement links TRBV10-3 to TRBJ1-4, with TRBD1 matching over 10 bases. The length of the CDR3 is 15 residues. CDR1 and CDR2 from the germline V gene are ENHRY and SYGVKD. V trimming: 6 bases; J trimming: 7 bases; junction bases outside the gene matches: 8. CDR3 amino acids: CAIRAAGTGVEKLFF. The CDR3 nucleotides are TGTGCCATCAGGGCCGCCGGGACAGGGGTTGAAAAACTGTTTTTT.

The chain uses TRBV10-3 and TRBJ1-4; D is ambiguous. The ends were cut back, 3 bases at V and 8 bases at J, with 7 bases in the middle. The CDR3 loop spans 12 amino acids. The germline V gene has CDR1 ENHRY and CDR2 SYGVKD. The CDR3 here is CAISEGGEKLFF. In DNA, the CDR3 is TGTGCCATCAGTGAAGGAGGAGAAAAACTGTTTTTT.

The chain uses TRBV5-1 and TRBJ1-1; a possible D gene is TRBD1 (6 bases). Trimming removed 2 bases from V and 1 base from J, with 9 bases in between. Germline CDR1 is SGHRS and CDR2 is YFSETQ. There are 14 residues in the CDR3. CDR3 region: CASSFPDRNTEAFF. DNA of the CDR3: TGCGCCAGCAGCTTCCCGGACAGGAACACTGAAGCTTTCTTT. The entire variable domain, with the rest obtained from reference TRBV5-1 and TRBJ1-1, is as follows: KAGVTQTPRYLIKTRGQQVTLSCSPISGHRSVSWYQQTPGQGLQFLFEYFSETQRNKGNFPGRFSGRQFSNSRSEMNVSTLELGDSALYLCASSFPDRNTEAFFGQGTRLTVV.

The chain carries TRBV6-5 and TRBJ2-7, with 9 bases identical to TRBD1. Germline CDR1 MNHEY, CDR2 SVGAGI. The CDR3 extends over 14 amino acids. J gave up 3 bases and V 8 bases, and 8 bases lay outside the gene matches. CDR3 nucleotide sequence: TGTGCCAGCCGAGTAGGACAGGGGAGCTACGAGCAGTACTTC. Residues: CASRVGQGSYEQYF.

The J gene is TRBJ1-1, the V gene TRBV18; the D gene is possibly TRBD1 (6 bases). This CDR3 comprises 15 residues. V was pared by 3 bases and J by 3 bases, with 14 bases between. Germline V gene data show CDR1 as KGHSH and CDR2 as LQKENI. CDR3 region: CASSPERGGDTEAFF. The CDR3 DNA is TGTGCCAGCTCACCCGAGAGGGGGGGGGACACTGAAGCTTTCTTT.